This TCR beta chain was identified during a study of cytomegalovirus exposure and HLA in healthy donors. Overall study findings and caveats: A reported reduction in N-insertions relative to the 666-donor mean was seen in an Asian-associated ancestry cluster in a later analysis. Associated with cytomegalovirus, according to the listing, were some 180 TCR beta chains. It was only CMV serostatus that was available as immune exposure information.

Germline CDR1 reads SGDLS; CDR2 reads YYNGEE. V was clipped by 4 bases and J by 4 bases, with 8 bases between them. CDR3 size: 12 residues. As concerns this clone: Its cognate antigen is unknown.

A multiplex PCR was run with 60 Vbeta primers and 13 Jbeta primers. Clones were read by immunoSEQ multiplex PCR, and TCRdb kept only the in-frame ones, dropping some. The sample contains some 95,000 clones, about 80% of which appear only once. Sequenced sample: PBMCs. The chain is built from TRBV9 and TRBJ1-1; no reliable D call. The TCR comes from a man aged 30 to 39 in good health and CMV-seronegative. Written as DNA, the CDR3 is TGTGCCAGCAGCACGGTCGGCACTGAAGCTTTCTTT. Residues: CASSTVGTEAFF.